This record covers a single T cell receptor (beta chain). Antigen specificity is unknown. Using its own MiXCR run on the reads, TCRdb lists one record per CDR3 protein. The repertoire holds tens of thousands of distinct CDR3 sequences, about 37% seen once, with over 90% in the top ten. The germline V gene has CDR1 MDHEN and CDR2 SYDVKM. The V gene lost 4 bases and the J gene lost 2 bases, with 8 bases spanning the gap. The CDR3 sequence is 13 residues long. The data stem from a study of T cell repertoires in cytomegalovirus infection. Study summary: Both recently identified HLA-C-restricted and well-studied HLA-B-restricted CMV epitopes were used in the study. Public TCR beta signatures indicated both CMV infection and matching HLA type. General observations from the study: The cumulative frequency of public TCR beta families distinguished individuals who carried CMV together with the relevant HLA. Dominant in the ex vivo response were TCR beta clonotypes restricted by HLA-C and specific for CMV.

The sample was CD8+ T cells from cultured PBMCs, taken from culture after CMV antigen stimulation. V gene TRBV28 combines with J gene TRBJ2-5, with D possibly TRBD2 on 6 matching bases. The source is a human donor in good health (CMV status not recorded). Some clones in this sample may be carry-over from other donors' samples. Written as DNA, the CDR3 is TGTGCCAGCAGTTGGGGACTTCAAGAGACCCAGTACTTC. Residues: CASSWGLQETQYF.